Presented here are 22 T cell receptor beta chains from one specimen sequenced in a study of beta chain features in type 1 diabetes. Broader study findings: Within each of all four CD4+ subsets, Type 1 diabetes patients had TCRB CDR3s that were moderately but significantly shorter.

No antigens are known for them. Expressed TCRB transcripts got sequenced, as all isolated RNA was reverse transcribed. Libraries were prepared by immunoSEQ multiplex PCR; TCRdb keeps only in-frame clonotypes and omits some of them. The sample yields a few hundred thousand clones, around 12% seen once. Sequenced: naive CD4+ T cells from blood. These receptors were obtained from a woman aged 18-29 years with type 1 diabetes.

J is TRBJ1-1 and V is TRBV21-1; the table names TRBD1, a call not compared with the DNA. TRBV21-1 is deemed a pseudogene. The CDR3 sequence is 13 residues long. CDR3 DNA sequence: TGTGCCAGCAGCAAAAATCCAGGCGACGAAGCTTTCTTT. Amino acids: CASSKNPGDEAFF.

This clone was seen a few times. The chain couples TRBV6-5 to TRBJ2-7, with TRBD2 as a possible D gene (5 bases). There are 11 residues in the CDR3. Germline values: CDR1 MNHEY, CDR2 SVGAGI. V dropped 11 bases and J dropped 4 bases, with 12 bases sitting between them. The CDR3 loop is CASSRGYEQYF. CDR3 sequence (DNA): TGTGCCTCTTCTCGAGGGTACGAGCAGTACTTC.

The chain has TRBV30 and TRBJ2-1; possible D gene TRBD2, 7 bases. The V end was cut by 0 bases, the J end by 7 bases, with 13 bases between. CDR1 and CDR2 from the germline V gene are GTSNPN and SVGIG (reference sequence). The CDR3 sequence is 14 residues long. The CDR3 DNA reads TGTGCCTGGAGTGTAGGGGGGACTATAAATGAGCAGTTCTTC. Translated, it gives CAWSVGGTINEQFF.

DNA of the CDR3: TGTGCCAGCAGCGAACGACTAGCGGGAGGTTTCTACAATGAGCAGTTCTTC. Protein product: CASSERLAGGFYNEQFF. V gene TRBV13 combines with J gene TRBJ2-1; TRBD2 matches at 13 bases. CDR1 and CDR2 from the germline V gene are PRHDT and FYEKMQ (reference sequence). This CDR3 region has 17 residues. With V trimmed by 5 bases and J by 3 bases, 7 bases remained unmatched.

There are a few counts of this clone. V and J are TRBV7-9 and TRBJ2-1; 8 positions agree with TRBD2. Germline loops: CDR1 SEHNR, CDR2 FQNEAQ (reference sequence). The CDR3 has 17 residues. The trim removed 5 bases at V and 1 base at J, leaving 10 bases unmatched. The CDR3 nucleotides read TGTGCCAGCAGCCCACCGGGACTAGTAGGGTCCTACAATGAGCAGTTCTTC. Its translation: CASSPPGLVGSYNEQFF.

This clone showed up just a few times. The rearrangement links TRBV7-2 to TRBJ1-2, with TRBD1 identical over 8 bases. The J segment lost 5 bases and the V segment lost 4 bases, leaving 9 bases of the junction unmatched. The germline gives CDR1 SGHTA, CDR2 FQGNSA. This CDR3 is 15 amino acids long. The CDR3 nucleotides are TGTGCCAGCAGCTCCCCGACAGGGGAGAGGTATGGCTACACCTTC. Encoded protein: CASSSPTGERYGYTF.

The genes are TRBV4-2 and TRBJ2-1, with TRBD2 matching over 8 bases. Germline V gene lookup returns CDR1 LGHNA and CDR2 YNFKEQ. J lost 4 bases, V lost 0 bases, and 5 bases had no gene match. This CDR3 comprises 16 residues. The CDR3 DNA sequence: TGTGCCAGCAGCCAAGACGGGCTAGCGGGTTACAATGAGCAGTTCTTC. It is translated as CASSQDGLAGYNEQFF.

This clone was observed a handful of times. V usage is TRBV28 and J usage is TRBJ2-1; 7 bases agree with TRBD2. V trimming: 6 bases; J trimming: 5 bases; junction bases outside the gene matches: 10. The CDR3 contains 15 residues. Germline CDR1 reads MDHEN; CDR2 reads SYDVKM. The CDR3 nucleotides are TGTGCCAGCAGCAAGTGGGCTAGCGGCGACAATGAGCAGTTCTTC. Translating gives CASSKWASGDNEQFF.

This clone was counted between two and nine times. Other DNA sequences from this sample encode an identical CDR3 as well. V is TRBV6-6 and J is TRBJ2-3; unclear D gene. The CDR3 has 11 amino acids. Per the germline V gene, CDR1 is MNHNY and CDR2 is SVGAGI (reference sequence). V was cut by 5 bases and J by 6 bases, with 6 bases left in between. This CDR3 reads CASSPGDTQYF. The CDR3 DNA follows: TGTGCCAGCAGTCCCGGGGATACGCAGTATTTT.

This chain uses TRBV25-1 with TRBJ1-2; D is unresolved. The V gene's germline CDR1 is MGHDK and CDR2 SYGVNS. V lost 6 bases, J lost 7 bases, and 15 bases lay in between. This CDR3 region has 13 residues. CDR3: CASSPTGVSGYTF. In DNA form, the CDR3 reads TGTGCCAGCAGCCCAACCGGGGTTTCTGGCTACACCTTC.

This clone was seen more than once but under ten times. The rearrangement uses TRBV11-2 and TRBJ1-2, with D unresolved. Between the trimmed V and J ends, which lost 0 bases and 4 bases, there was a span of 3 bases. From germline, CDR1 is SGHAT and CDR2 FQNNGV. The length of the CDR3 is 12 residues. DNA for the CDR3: TGTGCCAGCAGCTTAGATCTCTATGGCTACACCTTC. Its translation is CASSLDLYGYTF.

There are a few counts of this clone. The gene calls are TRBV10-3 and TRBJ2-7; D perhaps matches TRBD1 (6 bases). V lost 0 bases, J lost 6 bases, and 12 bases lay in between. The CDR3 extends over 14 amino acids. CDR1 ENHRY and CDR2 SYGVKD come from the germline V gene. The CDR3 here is CAISESQGSSEQYF. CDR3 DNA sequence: TGTGCCATCAGTGAGTCACAGGGAAGTAGCGAGCAGTACTTC.

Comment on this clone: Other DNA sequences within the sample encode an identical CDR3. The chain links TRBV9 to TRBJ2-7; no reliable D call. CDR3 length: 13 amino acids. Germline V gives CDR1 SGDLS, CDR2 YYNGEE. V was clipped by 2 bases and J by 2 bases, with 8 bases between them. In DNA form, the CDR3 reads TGTGCCAGCAGCGTCAGTGAAGCCTACGAGCAGTACTTC. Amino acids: CASSVSEAYEQYF.

DNA of the CDR3: TGTGCCAGCAGCCCGCCGACTAGCGGTCCGAACACCGGGGAGCTGTTTTTT. Translating gives CASSPPTSGPNTGELFF. The V gene is TRBV27, the J gene TRBJ2-2; 9 positions agree with TRBD2. V gave up 6 bases and J gave up 0 bases; unmatched junction bases: 8. This CDR3 is 17 amino acids long. CDR1 is MNHEY and CDR2 is SMNVEV in the germline V gene (reference sequence).

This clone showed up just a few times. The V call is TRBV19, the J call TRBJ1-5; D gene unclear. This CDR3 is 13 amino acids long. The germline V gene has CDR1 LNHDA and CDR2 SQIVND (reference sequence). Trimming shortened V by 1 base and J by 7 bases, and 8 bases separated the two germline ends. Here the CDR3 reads CASSIADLQPQHF. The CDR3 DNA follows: TGTGCCAGTAGTATAGCCGATCTACAGCCCCAGCATTTT.

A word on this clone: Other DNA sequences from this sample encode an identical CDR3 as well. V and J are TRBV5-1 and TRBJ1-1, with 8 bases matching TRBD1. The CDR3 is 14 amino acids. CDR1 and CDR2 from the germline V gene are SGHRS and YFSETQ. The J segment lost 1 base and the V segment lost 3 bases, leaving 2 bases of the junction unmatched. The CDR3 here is CASSSGQGNTEAFF. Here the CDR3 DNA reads TGCGCCAGCAGCTCCGGACAGGGGAACACTGAAGCTTTCTTT. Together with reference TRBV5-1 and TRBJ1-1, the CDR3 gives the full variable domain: KAGVTQTPRYLIKTRGQQVTLSCSPISGHRSVSWYQQTPGQGLQFLFEYFSETQRNKGNFPGRFSGRQFSNSRSEMNVSTLELGDSALYLCASSSGQGNTEAFFGQGTRLTVV.

The CDR3 DNA follows: TGTGCCAGCAGCTTAGTCAGGCGGACAGGACCCCTCCACTTT. Translation gives CASSLVRRTGPLHF. The chain couples TRBV7-2 to TRBJ1-6; the match to TRBD1 covers 7 bases. Germline V gene sequence: CDR1 SGHTA, CDR2 FQGNSA. The CDR3 extends over 14 amino acids. Losses at the gene ends were 1 base for V and 12 bases for J; bases not matched to a gene: 6.

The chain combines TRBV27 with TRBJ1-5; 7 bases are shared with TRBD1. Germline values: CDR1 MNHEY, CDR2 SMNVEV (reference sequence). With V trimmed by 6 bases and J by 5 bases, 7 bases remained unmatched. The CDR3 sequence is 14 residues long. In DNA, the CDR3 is TGTGCCAGCAGCCGGGACAGCCTATATCAGCCCCAGCATTTT. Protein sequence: CASSRDSLYQPQHF.

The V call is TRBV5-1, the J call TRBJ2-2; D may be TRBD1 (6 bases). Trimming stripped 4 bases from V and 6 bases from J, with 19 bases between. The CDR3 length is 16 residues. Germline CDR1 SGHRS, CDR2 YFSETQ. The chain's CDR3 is CASSATTGGSAGELFF. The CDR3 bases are TGCGCCAGCAGCGCTACGACAGGAGGTAGCGCCGGGGAGCTGTTTTTT.

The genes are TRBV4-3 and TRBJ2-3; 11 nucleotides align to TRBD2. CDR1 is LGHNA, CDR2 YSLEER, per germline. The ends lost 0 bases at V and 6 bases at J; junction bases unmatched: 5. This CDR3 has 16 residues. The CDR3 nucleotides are TGCGCCAGCAGCCAAGAGTACGCTAGCGGGGGGGATACGCAGTATTTT. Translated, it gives CASSQEYASGGDTQYF.

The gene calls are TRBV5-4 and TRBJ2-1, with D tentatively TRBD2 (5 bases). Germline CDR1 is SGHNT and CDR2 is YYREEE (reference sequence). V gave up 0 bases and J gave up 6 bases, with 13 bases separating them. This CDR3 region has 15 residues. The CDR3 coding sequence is TGTGCCAGCAGCTTGGAAAGCGGAGACGGCAATGAGCAGTTCTTC. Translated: CASSLESGDGNEQFF.

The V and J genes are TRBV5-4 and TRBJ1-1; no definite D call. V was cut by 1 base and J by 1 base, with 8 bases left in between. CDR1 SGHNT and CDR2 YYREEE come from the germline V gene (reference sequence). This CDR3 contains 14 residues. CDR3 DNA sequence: TGTGCCAGCAGCTTGTATGGGAGGAACACTGAAGCTTTCTTT. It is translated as CASSLYGRNTEAFF.